This T cell receptor beta chain came from a study of T cell therapy after organ transplantation. Overall study: A median of 1.92 x 10^8 CMV-specific T cells was infused in 2 to 6 doses. Whole-study findings and limits: Post-therapy CD8 clonality change correlated inversely with pretherapy clonality. In nonresponders, large pretherapy expansions changed minimally after therapy.

These patients had received solid-organ transplants and had drug-resistant or recurrent cytomegalovirus. TCRdb's table, derived via immunoSEQ multiplex PCR, lists solely in-frame clones and lacks some. This table holds some 47,000 clones, approximately 94% found once. Notes on this clone: Antigen unknown.

The germline V gene encodes CDR1 SGHDT and CDR2 YYEEEE. The CDR3 spans 13 residues. V trimming: 7 bases; J trimming: 5 bases; junction bases outside the gene matches: 8. The receptor was isolated from a human patient who had received a solid organ transplant and had CMV disease. The material sequenced was CD8+ T cells from blood, taken before autologous CMV-specific T cell therapy. The chain couples TRBV5-6 to TRBJ1-2; TRBD1 agrees at 7 bases. The CDR3 coding sequence is TGTGCCAGCGAAAGGGACAGAGAATATGGCTACACCTTC. It yields the protein CASERDREYGYTF.